The clone carrying this TCR beta chain has a single count. CDR1 and CDR2 from the germline V gene are SGHTA and FQGNSA. This CDR3 region has 16 residues. The junction had 11 bases not matched to a gene; V was cut back by 6 bases and J by 5 bases. The data originate from a study of blood T cell repertoires in COVID-19. For the study at large: Material from acute and convalescent COVID-19 was sourced from the United States, Italy and Spain. Sample material is recorded as cDNA or gDNA derived from T cells, B-cell-depleted T cells, or PBMCs.

Profiling relied on immunoSEQ multiplex PCR, and the TCRdb table lists in-frame clones only, not all of them. The sample lists 200,000 to 300,000 clones, 84% occurring once. The chain couples TRBV7-2 to TRBJ2-5; TRBD2 matches 11 bases. The sequenced material came from peripheral blood. The clonotype comes from a man aged 55 to 70 with acute or convalescent COVID-19. The CDR3 spells CASRDSGRGGGETQYF. The CDR3 nucleotides are TGTGCCAGCAGGGATAGCGGGAGGGGCGGCGGGGAGACCCAGTACTTC.